This section outlines one TCR beta chain sequence together with its context. Its target is not known. With 7 bases clipped from V and 3 bases from J, the junction kept 10 bases outside the gene matches. Germline V gives CDR1 SGHTA, CDR2 FQGTGA. This CDR3 has 15 amino acids. The sample belongs to a study of cytomegalovirus exposure and HLA in healthy donors. Study in general: A later analysis reported the 120 or so validation repertoires used the same platform as the roughly 670 first-cohort repertoires.

The study's findings and limits: Some TCR beta chains (roughly 160 of them) were listed as cytomegalovirus-associated.

Assay: immunoSEQ multiplex PCR; the TCRdb copy retains only in-frame clones and omits some. The repertoire holds around 99,000 clones, roughly 90% seen once, with more than 2% in the top ten. J is TRBJ2-3 and V is TRBV7-3; 7 nucleotides match TRBD2. Specimen: PBMCs. The source is a young woman in good health and CMV-seronegative. The CDR3 DNA follows: TGTGCCAGCACCTATGGCCGGGGAGGGACAGATACGCAGTATTTT. It yields the protein CASTYGRGGTDTQYF. Drawing the rest from reference TRBV7-3 and TRBJ2-3, the complete variable domain is GAGVSQTPSNKVTEKGKYVELRCDPISGHTALYWYRQSLGQGPEFLIYFQGTGAADDSGLPNDRFFAVRPEGSVSTLKIQRTERGDSAVYLCASTYGRGGTDTQYFGPGTRLTVL.